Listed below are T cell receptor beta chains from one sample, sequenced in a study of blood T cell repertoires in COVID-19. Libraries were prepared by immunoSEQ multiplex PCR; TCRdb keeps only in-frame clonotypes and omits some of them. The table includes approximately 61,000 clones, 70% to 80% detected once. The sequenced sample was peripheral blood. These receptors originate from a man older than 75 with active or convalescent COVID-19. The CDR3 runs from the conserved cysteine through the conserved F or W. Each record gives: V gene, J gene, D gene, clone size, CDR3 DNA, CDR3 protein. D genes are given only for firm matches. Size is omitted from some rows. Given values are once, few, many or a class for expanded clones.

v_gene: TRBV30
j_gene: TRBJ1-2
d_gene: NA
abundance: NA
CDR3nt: TGTGCCTGGGGGACCCTGTTAGGGGAATCGGGTGGCTACACCTTC
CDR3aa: CAWGTLLGESGGYTF

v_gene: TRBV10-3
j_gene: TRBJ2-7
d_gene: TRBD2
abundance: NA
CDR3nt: TGTGCCACGCGCGGGGGGGAACTATACGAGCAGTACTTC
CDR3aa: CATRGGELYEQYF

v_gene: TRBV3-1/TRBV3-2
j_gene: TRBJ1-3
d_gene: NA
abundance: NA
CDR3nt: TGTGCCAGCAGCCGGAAAGGGGTAGCTGGAAACACCATATATTTT
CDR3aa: CASSRKGVAGNTIYF

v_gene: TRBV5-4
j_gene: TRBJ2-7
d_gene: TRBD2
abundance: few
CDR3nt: TGTGCCAGCAGCTTGGGACTAGCGGGAGGCGGAGAGCAGTACTTC
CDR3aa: CASSLGLAGGGEQYF

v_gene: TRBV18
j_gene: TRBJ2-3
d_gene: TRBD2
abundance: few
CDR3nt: TGTGCCAGCTCCTCCCTTTGGACTAGCGGGAGTCATCCCGATACGCAGTATTTT
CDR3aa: CASSSLWTSGSHPDTQYF

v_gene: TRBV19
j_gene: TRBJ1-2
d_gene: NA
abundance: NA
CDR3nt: TGTGCCAGTAGTAAGGAGGGCGGGATGAACTATGGCTACACCTTC
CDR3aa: CASSKEGGMNYGYTF

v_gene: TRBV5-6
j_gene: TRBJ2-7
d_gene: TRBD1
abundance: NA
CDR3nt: TGTGCCAGCAGCTTCAACAGGGGTTCCTACGAGCAGTACTTC
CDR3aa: CASSFNRGSYEQYF

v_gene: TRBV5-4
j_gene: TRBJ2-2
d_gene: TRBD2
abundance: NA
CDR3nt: TGTGCCAGCAGCTTGCTTGTATTAGCGGGGACCGGGGAGCTGTTTTTT
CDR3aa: CASSLLVLAGTGELFF

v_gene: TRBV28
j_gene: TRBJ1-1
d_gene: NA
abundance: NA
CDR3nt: TGTGCCAGCCATGGCCCGGGACATTCGAACACTGAAGCTTTCTTT
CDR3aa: CASHGPGHSNTEAFF

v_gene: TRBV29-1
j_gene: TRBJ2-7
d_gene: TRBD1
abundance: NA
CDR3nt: TGCAGCGTTGTTAGGGACAGGGGTTACGAGCAGTACTTC
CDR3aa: CSVVRDRGYEQYF

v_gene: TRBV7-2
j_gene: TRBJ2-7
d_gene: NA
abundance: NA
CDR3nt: TGTGCCAGCAGCTTAGAGCGGCTCGAGCAGTACTTC
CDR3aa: CASSLERLEQYF

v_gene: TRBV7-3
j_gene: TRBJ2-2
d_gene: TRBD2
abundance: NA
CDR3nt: TGTGCCAGCACCGTAGCGGGAGGGTTCACCGGGGAGCTGTTTTTT
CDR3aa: CASTVAGGFTGELFF

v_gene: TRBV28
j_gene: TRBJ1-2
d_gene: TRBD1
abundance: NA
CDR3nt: TGTGCCAGCATCCCGTCTAACAGGGGAACTAACTATGGCTACACCTTC
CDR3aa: CASIPSNRGTNYGYTF

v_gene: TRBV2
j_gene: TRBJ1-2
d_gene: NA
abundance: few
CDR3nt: TGTGCCAGCAGTGATATGGGTGTACCGCGGGGCTACACCTTC
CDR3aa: CASSDMGVPRGYTF

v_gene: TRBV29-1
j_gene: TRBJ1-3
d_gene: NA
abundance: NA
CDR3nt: TGCAGCGTTGCCCGGACAGGAAACACCATATATTTT
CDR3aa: CSVARTGNTIYF

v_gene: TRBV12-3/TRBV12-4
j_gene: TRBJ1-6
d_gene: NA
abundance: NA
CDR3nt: TGTGCCAGCAGTTTTACCTATAATTCACCCCTCCACTTT
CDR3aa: CASSFTYNSPLHF

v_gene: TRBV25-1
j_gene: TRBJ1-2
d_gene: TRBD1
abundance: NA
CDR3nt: TGTGCCAGCGGTGGGACAGGGTATAGCGGCTACACCTTC
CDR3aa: CASGGTGYSGYTF

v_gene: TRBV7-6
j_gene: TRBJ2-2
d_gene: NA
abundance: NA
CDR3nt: TGTGCCAGCAGCTCACTACCCACCGGGGAGCTGTTTTTT
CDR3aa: CASSSLPTGELFF

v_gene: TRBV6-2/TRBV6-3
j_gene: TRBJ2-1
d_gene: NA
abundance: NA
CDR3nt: TGTGCCAGCAGTTACTTCAGGGGTGGAGAGCAGTTCTTC
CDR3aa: CASSYFRGGEQFF

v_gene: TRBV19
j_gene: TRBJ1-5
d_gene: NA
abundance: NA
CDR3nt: TGTGCCAGTAGTACAAATAATCGGGGCAATCAGCCCCAGCATTTT
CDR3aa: CASSTNNRGNQPQHF

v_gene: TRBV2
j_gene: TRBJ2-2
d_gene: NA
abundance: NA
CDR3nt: TGTGCCAGCAGTGAACTCGGGAAGGTCGGGGAGCTGTTTTTT
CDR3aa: CASSELGKVGELFF

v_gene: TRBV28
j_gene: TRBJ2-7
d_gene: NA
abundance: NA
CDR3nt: TGTGCGTCCCGGGGGACCACCTCCTACGAGCAGTACTTC
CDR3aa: CASRGTTSYEQYF

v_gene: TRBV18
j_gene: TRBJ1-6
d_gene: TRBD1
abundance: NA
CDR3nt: TGTGCCAGCTCACCGCAGGGGGCGCGAAACAATTCACCCCTCCACTTT
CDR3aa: CASSPQGARNNSPLHF

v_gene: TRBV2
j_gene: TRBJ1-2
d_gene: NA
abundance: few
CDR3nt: TGTGCCAGCAGTGTACAGGTTTACACCTTC
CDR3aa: CASSVQVYTF

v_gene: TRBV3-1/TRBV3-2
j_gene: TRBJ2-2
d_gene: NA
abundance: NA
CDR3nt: TGTGCCAGCAGCCAAAGAGGAGCGGGCGGGGAGCTGTTTTTT
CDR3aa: CASSQRGAGGELFF

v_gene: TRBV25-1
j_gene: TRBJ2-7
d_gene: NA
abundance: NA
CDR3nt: TGTGCCAGCGAACCCGGGACAAATTACGAGCAGTACTTC
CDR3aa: CASEPGTNYEQYF

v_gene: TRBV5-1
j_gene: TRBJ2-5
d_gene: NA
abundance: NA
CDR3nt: TGCGCCAGCAGCTTACAAGTAAGGCATGGGGCCGAGAAAGAGACCCAGTACTTC
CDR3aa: CASSLQVRHGAEKETQYF

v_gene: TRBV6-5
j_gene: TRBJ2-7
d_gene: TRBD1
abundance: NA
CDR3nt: TGTGCCAGCAGTCGACAGGGGGCTTCGTCCTACGAGCAGTACTTC
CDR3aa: CASSRQGASSYEQYF

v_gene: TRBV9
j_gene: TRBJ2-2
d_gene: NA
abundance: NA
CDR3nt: TGTGCCAGCAGCGGAGGGGGCGGGACGAACACCGGGGAGCTGTTTTTT
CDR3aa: CASSGGGGTNTGELFF

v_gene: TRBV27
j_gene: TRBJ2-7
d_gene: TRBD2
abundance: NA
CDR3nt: TGTGCCAGCACCCGGGTAGCGGGAAGGGACGACGAGCAGTACTTC
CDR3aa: CASTRVAGRDDEQYF

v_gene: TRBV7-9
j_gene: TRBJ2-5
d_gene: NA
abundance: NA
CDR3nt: TGTGCCAGCAGCCCGGGGTCCTACCAAGAGACCCAGTACTTC
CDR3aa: CASSPGSYQETQYF

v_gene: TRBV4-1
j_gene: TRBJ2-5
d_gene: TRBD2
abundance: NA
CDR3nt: TGCGCCAGCAGCCCCCGACCACTAGCGGGGGGGCCTCAAGAGACCCAGTACTTC
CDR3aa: CASSPRPLAGGPQETQYF

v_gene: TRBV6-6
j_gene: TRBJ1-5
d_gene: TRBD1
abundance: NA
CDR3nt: TGTGCCAGCAGTTACGGACAGGGGGGCAATCAGCCCCAGCATTTT
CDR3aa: CASSYGQGGNQPQHF

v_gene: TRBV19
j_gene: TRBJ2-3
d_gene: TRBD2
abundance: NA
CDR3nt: TGTGCCAGTAGTGGGGCGGGAGCGACTAGCACAGATACGCAGTATTTT
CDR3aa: CASSGAGATSTDTQYF

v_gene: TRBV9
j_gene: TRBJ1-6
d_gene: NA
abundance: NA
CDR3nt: TGTGCCAGCAGCGTAGGGGGGGAGAATTCACCCCTCCACTTT
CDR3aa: CASSVGGENSPLHF

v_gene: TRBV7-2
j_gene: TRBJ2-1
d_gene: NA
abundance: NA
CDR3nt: TGTGCCAGCAGCTTAGTCGCTGCTTTCGGGGGTGATGAGCAGTTCTTC
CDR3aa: CASSLVAAFGGDEQFF

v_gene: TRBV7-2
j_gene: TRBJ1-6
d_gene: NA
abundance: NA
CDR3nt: TGTGCCAGCAGCTTAGAGTGGGGGGCCTATAATTCACCCCTCCACTTT
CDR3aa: CASSLEWGAYNSPLHF

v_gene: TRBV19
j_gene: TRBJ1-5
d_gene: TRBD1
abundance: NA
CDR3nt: TGTGCCAGTAGTATCCGGGACAGGGAGAAGAATCAGCCCCAGCATTTT
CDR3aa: CASSIRDREKNQPQHF

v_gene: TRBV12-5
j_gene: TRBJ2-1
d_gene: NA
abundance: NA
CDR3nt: TGTGCTAGTGGTTTGGTACGGGAGCAGTTCTTC
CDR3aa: CASGLVREQFF

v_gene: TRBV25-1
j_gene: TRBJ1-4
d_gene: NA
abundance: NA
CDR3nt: TGTGCCAGCGGGAGAAATGAAAAACTGTTTTTT
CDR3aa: CASGRNEKLFF

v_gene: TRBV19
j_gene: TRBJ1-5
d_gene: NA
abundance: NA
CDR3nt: TGTGCCAGTAGTACACCTCAAGGGGGTCAGCCCCAGCATTTT
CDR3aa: CASSTPQGGQPQHF

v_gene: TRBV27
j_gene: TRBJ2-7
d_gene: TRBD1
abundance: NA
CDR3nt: TGTGCCAGCAGTTTACTTCCGGGACAGGGGGTCGACGAGCAGTACTTC
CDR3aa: CASSLLPGQGVDEQYF

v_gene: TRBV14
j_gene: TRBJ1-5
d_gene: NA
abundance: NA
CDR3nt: TGTGCCAGCAGCTGGCCTATTTGGACAGCCCGACTTTATAGCAATCAGCCCCAGCATTTT
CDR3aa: CASSWPIWTARLYSNQPQHF

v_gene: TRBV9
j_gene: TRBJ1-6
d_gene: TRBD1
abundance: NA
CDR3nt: TGTGCCAGCAGCGTACGGACAGGGGGCGCGAATTCACCCCTCCACTTT
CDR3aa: CASSVRTGGANSPLHF

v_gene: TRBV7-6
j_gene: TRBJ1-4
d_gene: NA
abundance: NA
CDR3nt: TGTGCCAGCAGCCCGGACAGTCGGAATGAAAAACTGTTTTTT
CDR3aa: CASSPDSRNEKLFF

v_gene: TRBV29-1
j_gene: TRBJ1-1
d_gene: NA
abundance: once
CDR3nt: TGCAGCGCCGATCCACAGGGAGACACTGAAGCTTTCTTT
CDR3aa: CSADPQGDTEAFF

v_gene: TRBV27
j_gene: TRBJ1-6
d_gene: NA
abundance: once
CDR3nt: TGTGCCAGCAGTTTCCCCCTATCACCCCTCCACTTT
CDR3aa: CASSFPLSPLHF

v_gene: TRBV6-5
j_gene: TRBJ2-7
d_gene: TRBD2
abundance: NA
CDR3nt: TGTGCCAGCAGTTACTCGAAACTAGCGGCGGTCGAGCAGTACTTC
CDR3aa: CASSYSKLAAVEQYF

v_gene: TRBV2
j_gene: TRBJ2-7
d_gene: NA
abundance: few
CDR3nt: TGTGCCAGCAGTGCTCCCGGGAACGGCGAGCAGTACTTC
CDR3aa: CASSAPGNGEQYF

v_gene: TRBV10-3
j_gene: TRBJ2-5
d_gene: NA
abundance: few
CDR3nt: TGTGCCATCAGTGAGTCGGGGGCAGCCCTAGGTGAGACCCAGTACTTC
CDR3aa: CAISESGAALGETQYF

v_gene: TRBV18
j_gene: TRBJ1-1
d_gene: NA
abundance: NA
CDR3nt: TGTGCCAGCTCACCCTCCGGGGCTGAAGCTTTCTTT
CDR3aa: CASSPSGAEAFF

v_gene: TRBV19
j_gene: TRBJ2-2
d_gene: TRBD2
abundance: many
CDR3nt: TGTGCCAGTAGTATAGATCAAGCGGGGGGCGGAACCGGGGAGCTGTTTTTT
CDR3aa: CASSIDQAGGGTGELFF

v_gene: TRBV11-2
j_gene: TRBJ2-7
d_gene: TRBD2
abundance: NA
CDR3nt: TGTGCCAGCAGCTTAGGACCGGGACTAGCCTACGAGCAGTACTTC
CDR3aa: CASSLGPGLAYEQYF

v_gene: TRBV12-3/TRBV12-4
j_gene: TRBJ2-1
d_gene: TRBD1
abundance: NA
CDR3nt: TGTGCCAGCAGTGCAGGGGGTGACGATGAGCAGTTCTTC
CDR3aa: CASSAGGDDEQFF